This T cell receptor (beta chain) was captured in a study of blood T cell repertoires in COVID-19. The overall study: Samples of COVID-19 (acute and convalescent) were obtained from the United States, Italy and Spain.

Authors' methods: Estimates of nucleated cell counts were drawn from the amplification of reference gene primers. Sequencing used immunoSEQ multiplex PCR; TCRdb keeps in-frame clones, though not all of them. V and J calls and clone size follow that table, whereas D and trimming were derived from the DNA. The sample yields approximately 300,000 clones, about nine tenths seen once. This CDR3 contains 14 residues. Deletions cut 1 base from V and 8 bases from J, with 11 bases between. The germline gives CDR1 KGHSH, CDR2 LQKENI. The chain is built from TRBV18 and TRBJ1-4; D perhaps matches TRBD1 (5 bases). This clonotype originated in a woman under 40 with COVID-19, enrolled during active disease. The sequenced material came from peripheral blood. The CDR3 here is CASSPQGIKEKLFF. CDR3 sequence (DNA): TGTGCCAGCTCACCACAGGGGATTAAGGAAAAACTGTTTTTT.